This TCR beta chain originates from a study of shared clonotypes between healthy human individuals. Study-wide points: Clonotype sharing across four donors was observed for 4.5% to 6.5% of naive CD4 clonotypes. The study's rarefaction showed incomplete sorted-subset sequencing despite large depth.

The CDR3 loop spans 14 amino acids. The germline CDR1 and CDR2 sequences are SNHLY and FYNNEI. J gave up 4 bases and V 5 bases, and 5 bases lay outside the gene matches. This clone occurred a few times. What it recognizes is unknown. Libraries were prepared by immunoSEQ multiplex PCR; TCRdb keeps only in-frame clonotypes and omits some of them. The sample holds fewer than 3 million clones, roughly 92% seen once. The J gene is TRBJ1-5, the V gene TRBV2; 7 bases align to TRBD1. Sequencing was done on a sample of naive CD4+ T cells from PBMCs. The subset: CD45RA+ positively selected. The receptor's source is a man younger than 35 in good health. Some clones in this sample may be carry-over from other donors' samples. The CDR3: CASSSTGLNQPQHF. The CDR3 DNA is TGTGCCAGCAGTTCGACAGGGCTAAATCAGCCCCAGCATTTT. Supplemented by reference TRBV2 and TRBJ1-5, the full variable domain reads EPEVTQTPSHQVTQMGQEVILRCVPISNHLYFYWYRQILGQKVEFLVSFYNNEISEKSEIFDDQFSVERPDGSNFTLKIRSTKLEDSAMYFCASSSTGLNQPQHFGDGTRLSIL.